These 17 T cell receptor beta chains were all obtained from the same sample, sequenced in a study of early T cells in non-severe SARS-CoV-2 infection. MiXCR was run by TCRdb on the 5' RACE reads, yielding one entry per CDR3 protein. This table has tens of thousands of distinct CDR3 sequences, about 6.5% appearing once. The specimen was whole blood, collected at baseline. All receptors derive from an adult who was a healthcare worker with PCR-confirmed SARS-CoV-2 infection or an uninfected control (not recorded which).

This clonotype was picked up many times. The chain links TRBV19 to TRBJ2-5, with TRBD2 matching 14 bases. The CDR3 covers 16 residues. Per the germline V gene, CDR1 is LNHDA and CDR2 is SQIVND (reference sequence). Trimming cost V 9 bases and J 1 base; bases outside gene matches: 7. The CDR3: CASTRTSGGPQETQYF. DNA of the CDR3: TGTGCCAGCACTCGGACTAGCGGGGGGCCCCAAGAGACCCAGTACTTC.

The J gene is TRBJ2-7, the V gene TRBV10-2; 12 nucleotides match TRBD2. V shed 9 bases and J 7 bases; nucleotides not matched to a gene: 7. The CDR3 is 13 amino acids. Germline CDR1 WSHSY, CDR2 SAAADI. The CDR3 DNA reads TGCGCCAGTTCTAGCGGGGGGGCCATTGAGCAGTACTTC. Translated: CASSSGGAIEQYF.

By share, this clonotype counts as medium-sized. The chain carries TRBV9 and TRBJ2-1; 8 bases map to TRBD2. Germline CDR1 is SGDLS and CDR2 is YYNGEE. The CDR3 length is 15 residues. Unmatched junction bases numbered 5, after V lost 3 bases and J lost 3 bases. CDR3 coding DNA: TGTGCCAGCAGCGACGGGGGGGCCGTCTACAATGAGCAGTTCTTC. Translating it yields CASSDGGAVYNEQFF.

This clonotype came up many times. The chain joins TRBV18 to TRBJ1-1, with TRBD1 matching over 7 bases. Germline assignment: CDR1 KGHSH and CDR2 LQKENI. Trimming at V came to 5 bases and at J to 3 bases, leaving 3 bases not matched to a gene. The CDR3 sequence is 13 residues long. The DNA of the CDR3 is TGTGCCAGCTCAAGAGACAGGGACACTGAAGCTTTCTTT. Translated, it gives CASSRDRDTEAFF.

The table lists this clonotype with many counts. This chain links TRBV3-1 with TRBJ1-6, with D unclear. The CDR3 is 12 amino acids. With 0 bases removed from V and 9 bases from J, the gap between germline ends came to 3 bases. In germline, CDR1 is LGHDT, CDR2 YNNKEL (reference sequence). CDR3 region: CASSQDISPLHF. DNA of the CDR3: TGTGCCAGCAGCCAAGATATTTCACCCCTCCACTTT.

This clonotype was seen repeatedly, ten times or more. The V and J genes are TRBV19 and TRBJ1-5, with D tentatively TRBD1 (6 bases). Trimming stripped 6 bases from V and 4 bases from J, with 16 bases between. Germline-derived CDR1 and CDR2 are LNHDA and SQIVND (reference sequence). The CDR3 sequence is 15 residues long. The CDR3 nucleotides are TGTGCCAGTAGGATTGCAGGGGCGCGAAATCAGCCCCAGCATTTT. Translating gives CASRIAGARNQPQHF.

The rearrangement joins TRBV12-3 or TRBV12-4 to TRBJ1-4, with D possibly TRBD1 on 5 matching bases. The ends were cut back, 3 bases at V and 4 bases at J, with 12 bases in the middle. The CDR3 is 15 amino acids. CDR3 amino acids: CASSFFGHNNEKLFF. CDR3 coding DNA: TGTGCCAGCAGTTTTTTTGGACACAATAATGAAAAACTGTTTTTT.

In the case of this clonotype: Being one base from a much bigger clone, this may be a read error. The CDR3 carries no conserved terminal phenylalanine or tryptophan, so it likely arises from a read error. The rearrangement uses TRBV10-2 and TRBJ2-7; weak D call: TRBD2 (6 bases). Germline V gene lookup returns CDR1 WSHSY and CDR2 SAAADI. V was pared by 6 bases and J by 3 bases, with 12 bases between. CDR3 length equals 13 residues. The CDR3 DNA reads TGCGCCAGCAGAACCGGGAGCCTCTACGAGCAGTACTCC. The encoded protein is CASRTGSLYEQYS.

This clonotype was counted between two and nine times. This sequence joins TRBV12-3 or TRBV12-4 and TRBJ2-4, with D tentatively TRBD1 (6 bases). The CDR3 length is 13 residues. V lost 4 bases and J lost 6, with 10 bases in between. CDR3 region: CASSYKGVNIQYF. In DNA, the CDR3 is TGTGCCAGCAGTTATAAGGGGGTAAACATTCAGTACTTC.

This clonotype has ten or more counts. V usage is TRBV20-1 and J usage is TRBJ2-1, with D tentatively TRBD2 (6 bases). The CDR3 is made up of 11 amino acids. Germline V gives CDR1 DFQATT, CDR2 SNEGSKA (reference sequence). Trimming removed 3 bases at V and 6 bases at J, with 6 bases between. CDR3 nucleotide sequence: TGCAGTGCTAGGCGGGGCAATGAGCAGTTCTTC. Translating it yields CSARRGNEQFF.

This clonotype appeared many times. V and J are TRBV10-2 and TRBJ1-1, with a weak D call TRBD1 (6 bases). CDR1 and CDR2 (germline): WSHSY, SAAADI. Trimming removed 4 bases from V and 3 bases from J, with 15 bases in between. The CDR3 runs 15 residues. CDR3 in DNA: TGCGCCAGCAGTGCAGGGGACCTCTCCCACACTGAAGCTTTCTTT. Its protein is CASSAGDLSHTEAFF.

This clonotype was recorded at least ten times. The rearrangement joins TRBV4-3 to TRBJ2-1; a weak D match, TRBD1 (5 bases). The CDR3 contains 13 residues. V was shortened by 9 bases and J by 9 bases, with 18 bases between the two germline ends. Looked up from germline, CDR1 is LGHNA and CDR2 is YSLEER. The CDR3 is CASARQGVGEQFF. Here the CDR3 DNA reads TGCGCCAGTGCGAGGCAGGGTGTTGGTGAGCAGTTCTTC.

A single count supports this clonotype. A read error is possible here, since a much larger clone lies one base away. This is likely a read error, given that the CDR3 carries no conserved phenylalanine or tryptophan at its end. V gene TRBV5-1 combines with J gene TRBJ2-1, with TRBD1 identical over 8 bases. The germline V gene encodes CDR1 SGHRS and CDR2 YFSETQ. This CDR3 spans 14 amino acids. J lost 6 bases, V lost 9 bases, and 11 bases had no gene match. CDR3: CATNRGQEINEQFL. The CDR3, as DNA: TGCGCCACCAACAGGGGACAGGAGATCAATGAGCAGTTCCTC.

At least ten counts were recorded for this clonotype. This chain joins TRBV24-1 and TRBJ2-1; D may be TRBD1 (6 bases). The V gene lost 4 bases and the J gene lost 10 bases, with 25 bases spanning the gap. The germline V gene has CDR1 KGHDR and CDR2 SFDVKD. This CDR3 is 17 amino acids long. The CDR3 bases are TGTGCCACCAGTGACTCTGCCTCCAGGGGTTCGCGAGGGGAGCAGTTCTTC. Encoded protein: CATSDSASRGSRGEQFF.

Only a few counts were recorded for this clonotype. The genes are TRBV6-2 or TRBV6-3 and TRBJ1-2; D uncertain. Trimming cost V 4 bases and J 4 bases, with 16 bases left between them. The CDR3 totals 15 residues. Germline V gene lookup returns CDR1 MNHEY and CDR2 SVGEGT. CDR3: CASSSHLEEPYGYTF. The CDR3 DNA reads TGTGCCAGCAGTTCGCACCTAGAGGAGCCCTATGGCTACACCTTC.

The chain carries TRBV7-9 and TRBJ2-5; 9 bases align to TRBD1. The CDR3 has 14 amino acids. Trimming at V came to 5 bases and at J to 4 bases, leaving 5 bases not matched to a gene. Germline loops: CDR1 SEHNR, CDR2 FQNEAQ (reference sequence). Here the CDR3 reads CASSRGQGGETQYF. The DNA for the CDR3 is TGTGCCAGCAGCCGGGGACAGGGAGGAGAGACCCAGTACTTC. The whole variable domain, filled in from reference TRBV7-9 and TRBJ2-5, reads DTGVSQNPRHKITKRGQNVTFRCDPISEHNRLYWYRQTLGQGPEFLTYFQNEAQLEKSRLLSDRFSAERPKGSFSTLEIQRTEQGDSAMYLCASSRGQGGETQYFGPGTRLLVL.

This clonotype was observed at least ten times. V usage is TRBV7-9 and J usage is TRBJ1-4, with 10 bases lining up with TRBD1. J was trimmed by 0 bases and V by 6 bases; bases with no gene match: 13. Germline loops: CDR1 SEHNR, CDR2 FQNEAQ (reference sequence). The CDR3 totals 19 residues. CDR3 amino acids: CASSSGTGVSSPTNEKLFF. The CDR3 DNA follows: TGTGCCAGCAGTTCCGGGACAGGGGTTTCAAGTCCAACTAATGAAAAACTGTTTTTT.